This T cell receptor (beta chain) came from a study of blood T cell repertoires in COVID-19. About the study: COVID-19 samples collected from the United States, Italy and Spain covered acute and convalescent phases.

This CDR3 contains 13 residues. Germline CDR1 reads MDHEN; CDR2 reads SYDVKM. Trimming left V 5 bases short and J 6 bases short, with 11 bases between. In terms of age and location, participants ranged from roughly 18 to 95 years and lived in 24 US areas. Cohort placement rested on clinical history that participants reported themselves. Original processing methods: Reference gene primer amplification gave estimated nucleated cell counts. TCRdb keeps only in-frame clones here, not all; method: immunoSEQ multiplex PCR. V, J and clone size derive from that table, while D and trimming were established from the DNA sequence. The sample has fewer than 200,000 clones; roughly 88% are singletons.

This chain joins TRBV28 and TRBJ1-5; D is perhaps TRBD1 (5 bases). The sequenced sample consisted of PBMCs or T cells enriched from blood (not recorded which). The receptor's source is a woman between 18 and 29 years old who had recovered from COVID-19. The DNA of the CDR3 is TGTGCCAGCAGTCTGTTAGGGGTTCAGCCCCAGCATTTT. Translated, it gives CASSLLGVQPQHF.